The 5 T cell receptor beta chains presented below share a single source sample, sequenced in a study of blood T cell repertoires in COVID-19. Libraries were prepared by immunoSEQ multiplex PCR; TCRdb keeps only in-frame clonotypes and omits some of them. The sample comprises about 300,000 clones, 70% to 90% of which are singletons, and around 4.6% rests with the top ten. Sequencing was done on a sample of PBMCs or T cells enriched from blood (not recorded which). These receptors all come from a man aged 25-45 years who had recovered from COVID-19.

The rearrangement joins TRBV6-1 to TRBJ1-5; possible D gene TRBD1, 5 bases. The CDR3 has 16 amino acids. V was shortened by 1 base and J by 0 bases, with 10 bases between the two germline ends. Per the germline V gene, CDR1 is MNHNS and CDR2 is SASEGT. CDR3 sequence reads: CASSEEPGFSNQPQHF. CDR3 DNA: TGTGCCAGCAGTGAAGAGCCAGGGTTTAGCAATCAGCCCCAGCATTTT.

A few counts support this clone. The chain couples TRBV5-1 to TRBJ2-5, with D perhaps matching TRBD1 (8 bases). In germline, CDR1 is SGHRS, CDR2 YFSETQ. V shed 0 bases and J shed 4 bases, with 13 bases lying between them. This CDR3 has 15 residues. The CDR3 sequence: CASSLVQGEGETQYF. CDR3 nucleotides: TGCGCCAGCAGCTTGGTACAGGGGGAGGGAGAGACCCAGTACTTC.

The CDR3: CASTPMGQGLNTEAFF. CDR3 coding DNA: TGTGCCAGTACCCCGATGGGACAGGGATTGAACACTGAAGCTTTCTTT. The rearrangement joins TRBV19 to TRBJ1-1; TRBD1 agrees at 9 bases. The J segment lost 0 bases and the V segment lost 7 bases, leaving 9 bases of the junction unmatched. The CDR3 is 16 residues long. In germline, CDR1 is LNHDA, CDR2 SQIVND (reference sequence).

V gene TRBV7-8 combines with J gene TRBJ1-5; tentatively, D is TRBD1 (5 bases). Germline CDR1 reads SGHVS; CDR2 reads FQNEAQ. The CDR3 has 13 amino acids. Trimming pared 2 bases from V and 6 bases from J, leaving 8 bases between. The CDR3 region is CASSLNQGQPQHF. CDR3 bases: TGTGCCAGCAGCTTAAATCAGGGTCAGCCCCAGCATTTT.

The chain has TRBV5-1 and TRBJ1-1, with a weak D call TRBD1 (6 bases). This CDR3 is 14 amino acids long. The germline gives CDR1 SGHRS, CDR2 YFSETQ. Trimming left V 2 bases short and J 4 bases short, with 12 bases between. CDR3 loop: CASSFGTGFTEAFF. The DNA for the CDR3 is TGCGCCAGCAGCTTTGGTACAGGGTTCACTGAAGCTTTCTTT.